The text below deals with one T cell receptor (beta chain). Its target is unknown. This specimen belongs to a study of T cells in Graves' hyperthyroidism and ophthalmopathy. Template material for amplifying TCR beta CDR3 regions consisted of RNA transcripts. Initially, a first-round RT-PCR of the TCR CDR3 employed the HTBI primer set. One entry per CDR3 protein, called by TCRdb with MiXCR from the multiplex PCR reads. The profile covers approximately 690,000 distinct CDR3 sequences, with 20% appearing a single time and approximately 30% taken by the ten largest. Uncontrolled infection, other autoimmune disease, pregnancy and lactation each barred patients from inclusion. Study outcomes and limitations: A median around 6 months before onset, the model predicted ophthalmopathy.

This CDR3 contains 16 residues. V shed 1 base, J shed 6 bases, and the junction held 5 bases outside the gene matches. The rearrangement uses TRBV12-3 or TRBV12-4 and TRBJ2-2; TRBD2 aligns across 10 bases. This receptor was taken from a young man with Graves' ophthalmopathy. The sample taken for sequencing was blood. The CDR3 here is CASSLGGSGRSGELFF. The CDR3 nucleotides read TGTGCCAGCAGTTTAGGCGGTAGCGGGAGGTCCGGGGAGCTGTTTTTT.